Following are 21 T cell receptor beta chains from one sample sequenced in a study of graft-versus-host responses after intestinal transplantation. Using immunoSEQ multiplex PCR, the repertoire was profiled, and TCRdb retains in-frame clones only, with some absent. Of roughly 4,500 clones detected, around 72% appear once; the ten largest clones hold roughly 8%. Intraepithelial and lamina propria lymphocytes were released after the graft tissue was processed. Sample: ileum tissue, taken 17 days after transplant. These receptor sequences come from a human patient who received an intestinal transplant, so some T cells may come from the graft donor.

The chain carries TRBV4-3 and TRBJ1-5; possibly TRBD1 for D (6 bases). The CDR3 totals 16 residues. Trimming removed 1 base at V and 6 bases at J, with 16 bases between. Germline-derived CDR1 and CDR2 are LGHNA and YSLEER. CDR3 protein: CASSQVLAGASQPQHF. The DNA of the CDR3 is TGCGCCAGCAGCCAAGTATTGGCAGGGGCCAGTCAGCCCCAGCATTTT.

V is TRBV29-1 and J is TRBJ2-2; 14 positions agree with TRBD2. The CDR3 contains 16 residues. Germline CDR1 is SQVTM and CDR2 is ANQGSEA. V gave up 4 bases and J gave up 6 bases; unmatched junction bases: 7. CDR3 nucleotide sequence: TGCAGCGTTGTAGGGACTAGCGGGGGCTACGCCGGGGAGCTGTTTTTT. This gives the protein CSVVGTSGGYAGELFF.

This clone has only one observation. The chain recombines TRBV27 with TRBJ2-7; 10 positions match TRBD1. The CDR3 consists of 15 residues. V shed 5 bases and J 6 bases; nucleotides not matched to a gene: 10. In germline, CDR1 is MNHEY, CDR2 SMNVEV (reference sequence). The CDR3 sequence: CASSPRPGTGVEQYV. The CDR3 region has the DNA TGTGCCAGCAGTCCAAGACCCGGGACAGGGGTCGAGCAGTACGTC.

This clone was picked up one time. This CDR3 is CASTITHDPQGARDTEAFF. The CDR3 DNA follows: TGTGCTTCGACAATCACTCACGACCCCCAGGGGGCGAGGGACACTGAAGCTTTCTTT. This chain links TRBV14 with TRBJ1-1; 8 bases map to TRBD1. Germline-derived CDR1 and CDR2 are SGHDN and FVKESK. The CDR3 loop spans 19 amino acids.

The chain is built from TRBV5-6 and TRBJ2-2; weak D call: TRBD1 (6 bases). Germline V gene data show CDR1 as SGHDT and CDR2 as YYEEEE. CDR3 length equals 16 residues. V dropped 4 bases and J dropped 2 bases, with 15 bases sitting between them. In nucleotides, the CDR3 is TGTGCCAGCAGCCCGCAACAGGGCTACAACACCGGGGAGCTGTTTTTT. Its protein is CASSPQQGYNTGELFF.

The chain uses TRBV7-6 and TRBJ1-5, with TRBD1 matching over 9 bases. V was pared by 4 bases and J by 7 bases, with 2 bases of the junction left unmatched. Germline CDR1 and CDR2: SGHVS and FNYEAQ. CDR3 size: 13 residues. The CDR3 DNA reads as TGTGCCAGCAGCTGGGACAGGGACCAGCCCCAGCATTTT. This translates into CASSWDRDQPQHF.

J is TRBJ2-1 and V is TRBV4-2, with 12 bases aligning to TRBD2. Germline assignment: CDR1 LGHNA and CDR2 YNFKEQ. The CDR3 totals 16 residues. V was clipped by 1 base and J by 4 bases; unmatched bases: 2. CDR3 residues: CASSQVTSGGYNEQFF. In DNA form, the CDR3 reads TGTGCCAGCAGCCAAGTGACTAGCGGGGGATACAATGAGCAGTTCTTC.

The table lists this clone with a few counts. The chain joins TRBV7-9 to TRBJ1-5, with D possibly being TRBD1 (5 bases). V lost 1 base and J 3 bases, leaving 10 bases between the germline ends. The CDR3 runs 15 residues. Germline assignment: CDR1 SEHNR and CDR2 FQNEAQ (reference sequence). The CDR3 nucleotides read TGTGCCAGCAGCTTAGGTCCAGGGTTCAATCAGCCCCAGCATTTT. The encoded protein is CASSLGPGFNQPQHF.

The chain has TRBV21-1 and TRBJ2-1; the table's TRBD2 call for D was not verified on the DNA. TRBV21-1 is a recognized pseudogene. The CDR3 is made up of 13 amino acids. In DNA, the CDR3 is TGTGCCAGCAGCAGGGGACTAGTCCATGAGCAGTTCTTC. Translated: CASSRGLVHEQFF.

This sequence joins TRBV28 and TRBJ1-6; D call uncertain. Germline CDR1 is MDHEN and CDR2 is SYDVKM. The CDR3 extends over 15 amino acids. V shed 6 bases and J shed 0 bases, with 9 bases lying between them. CDR3 in amino acids: CASSALSSYNSPLHF. As DNA, the CDR3 is TGTGCCAGCAGCGCGTTGAGCTCCTATAATTCACCCCTCCACTTT.

In this sample, this clone turned up a few times. The J gene is TRBJ2-3, the V gene TRBV15; 11 positions match TRBD2. The CDR3 length is 18 residues. Germline V gene sequence: CDR1 LNHNV, CDR2 YYDKDF (reference sequence). The J segment lost 1 base and the V segment lost 3 bases, leaving 9 bases of the junction unmatched. In DNA form, the CDR3 reads TGTGCCACCAGCAGGGGGACTAGCGGCCTCATCGGCACAGATACGCAGTATTTT. Its translation: CATSRGTSGLIGTDTQYF.

Comment on this clone: This same CDR3 is encoded by further DNA sequences in the sample. The chain recombines TRBV9 with TRBJ2-5, with D possibly matching TRBD2 (7 bases). V was pared by 2 bases and J by 5 bases, with 13 bases between. Germline loops: CDR1 SGDLS, CDR2 YYNGEE. The CDR3 spans 14 residues. The DNA for the CDR3 is TGTGCCAGCAGCGTTGGGGGGGGCCGGGAGACCCAGTACTTC. Translated: CASSVGGGRETQYF.

V is TRBV5-5 and J is TRBJ1-5; possible D gene TRBD1, 5 bases. The V gene's germline CDR1 is SGHKS and CDR2 YYEKEE (reference sequence). CDR3 length: 15 residues. The germline V and J ends were trimmed by 1 base and 4 bases, with 12 bases remaining between them. CDR3 coding DNA: TGTGCCAGCAGCTTGTGGGTGGAGGGGAATCAGCCCCAGCATTTT. This encodes CASSLWVEGNQPQHF.

This sequence joins TRBV28 and TRBJ1-5; no clear D. V gave up 7 bases and J gave up 4 bases, with 14 bases separating them. This CDR3 region has 14 residues. Germline V gives CDR1 MDHEN, CDR2 SYDVKM. The CDR3 DNA is TGTGCCAGCAATTTGAACAGTCCGAATCAGCCCCAGCATTTT. It yields the protein CASNLNSPNQPQHF.

The V call is TRBV4-3, the J call TRBJ2-2, with D possibly matching TRBD2 (5 bases). Between the trimmed V and J ends, which lost 1 base and 1 base, there was a span of 7 bases. This CDR3 region has 15 residues. Per the germline V gene, CDR1 is LGHNA and CDR2 is YSLEER. The DNA for the CDR3 is TGCGCCAGCAGCCAAGTTCGGGGGAACACCGGGGAGCTGTTTTTT. This translates into CASSQVRGNTGELFF.

The sample holds a few counts of this clone. The chain has TRBV4-1 and TRBJ2-5; the match to TRBD2 covers 12 bases. The germline gives CDR1 MGHRA, CDR2 YSYEKL. The CDR3 has 17 residues. Trimming cost V 0 bases and J 2 bases; bases outside gene matches: 4. CDR3 sequence reads: CASSQDGLAGGQETQYF. The CDR3, as DNA: TGCGCCAGCAGCCAAGACGGGCTAGCGGGGGGGCAAGAGACCCAGTACTTC.

V gene TRBV4-3 combines with J gene TRBJ2-2; maybe TRBD1 (5 bases). This CDR3 contains 17 residues. The germline V and J ends were trimmed by 0 bases and 0 bases, with 11 bases remaining between them. Per germline, CDR1 LGHNA and CDR2 YSLEER. CDR3 nucleotide sequence: TGCGCCAGCAGCCAAGATCAGGGCAGGTCGAACACCGGGGAGCTGTTTTTT. This translates into CASSQDQGRSNTGELFF.

This clone was seen a handful of times. This rearrangement joins TRBV5-6 to TRBJ1-5; D possibly corresponds to TRBD1 (5 bases). The CDR3 is 16 residues long. V lost 0 bases and J 0 bases, leaving 10 bases between the germline ends. The V gene's germline CDR1 is SGHDT and CDR2 YYEEEE. CDR3 in DNA: TGTGCCAGCAGCTTGGCGGGTAGGGGTAGCAATCAGCCCCAGCATTTT. This translates into CASSLAGRGSNQPQHF.

The chain uses TRBV7-6 and TRBJ1-5, with D unresolved. Trimming left V 0 bases short and J 0 bases short, with 15 bases between. From germline, CDR1 is SGHVS and CDR2 FNYEAQ. The CDR3 loop spans 18 amino acids. The CDR3: CASSLAASGSTSNQPQHF. Here the CDR3 DNA reads TGTGCCAGCAGCTTAGCGGCGTCGGGGTCAACTAGCAATCAGCCCCAGCATTTT.

CDR3 DNA: TGTGCCAGCATCGGAGCCCGGAGCACAGATACGCAGTATTTT. Its translation is CASIGARSTDTQYF. The chain has TRBV6-1 and TRBJ2-3; no firm D call. CDR3 length: 14 residues. V dropped 7 bases and J dropped 0 bases, with 11 bases sitting between them. Germline-derived CDR1 and CDR2 are MNHNS and SASEGT.

This clone was seen once. The chain combines TRBV4-3 with TRBJ2-5; the D gene is possibly TRBD1 (6 bases). Germline CDR1 reads LGHNA; CDR2 reads YSLEER. The CDR3 covers 15 residues. V lost 1 base to trimming and J lost 5 bases, with 14 bases between them. The CDR3 nucleotides read TGCGCCAGCAGCCAAGGGTTATCAGGGGCCGAGACCCAGTACTTC. Its protein is CASSQGLSGAETQYF.